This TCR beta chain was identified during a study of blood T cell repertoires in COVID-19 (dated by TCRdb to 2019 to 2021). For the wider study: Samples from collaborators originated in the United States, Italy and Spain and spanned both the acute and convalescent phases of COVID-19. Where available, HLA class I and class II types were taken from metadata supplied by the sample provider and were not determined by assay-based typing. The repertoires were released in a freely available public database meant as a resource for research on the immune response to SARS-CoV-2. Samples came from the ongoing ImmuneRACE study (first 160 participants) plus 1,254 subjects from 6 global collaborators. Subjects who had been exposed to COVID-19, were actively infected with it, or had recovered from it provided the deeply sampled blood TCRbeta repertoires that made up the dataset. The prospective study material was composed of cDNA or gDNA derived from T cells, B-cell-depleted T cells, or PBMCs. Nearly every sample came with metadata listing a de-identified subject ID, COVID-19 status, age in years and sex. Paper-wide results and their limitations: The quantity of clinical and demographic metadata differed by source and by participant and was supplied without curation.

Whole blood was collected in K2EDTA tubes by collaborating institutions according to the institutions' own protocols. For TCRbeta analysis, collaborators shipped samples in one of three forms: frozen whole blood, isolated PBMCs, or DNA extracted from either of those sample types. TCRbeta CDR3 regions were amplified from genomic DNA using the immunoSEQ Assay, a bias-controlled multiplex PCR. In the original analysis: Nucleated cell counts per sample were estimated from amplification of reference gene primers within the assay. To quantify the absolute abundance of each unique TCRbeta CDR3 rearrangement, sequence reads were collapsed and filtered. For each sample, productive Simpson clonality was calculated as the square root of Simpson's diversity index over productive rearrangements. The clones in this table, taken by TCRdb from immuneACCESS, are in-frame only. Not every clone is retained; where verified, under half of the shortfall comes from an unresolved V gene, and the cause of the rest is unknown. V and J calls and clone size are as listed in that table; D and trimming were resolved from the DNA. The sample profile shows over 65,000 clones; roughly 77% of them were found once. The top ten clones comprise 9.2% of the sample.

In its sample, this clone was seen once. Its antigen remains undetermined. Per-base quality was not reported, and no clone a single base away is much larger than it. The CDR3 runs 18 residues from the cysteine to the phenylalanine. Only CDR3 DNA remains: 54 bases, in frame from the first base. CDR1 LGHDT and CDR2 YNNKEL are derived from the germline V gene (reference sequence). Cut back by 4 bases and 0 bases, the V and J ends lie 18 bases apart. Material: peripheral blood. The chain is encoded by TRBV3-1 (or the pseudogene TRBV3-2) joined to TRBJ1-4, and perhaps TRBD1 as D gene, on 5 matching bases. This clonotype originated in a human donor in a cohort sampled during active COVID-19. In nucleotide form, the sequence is TGTGCCAGCAGCCGTTACCCAGGGAAACTTGCAACTAATGAAAAACTGTTTTTT. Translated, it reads CASSRYPGKLATNEKLFF.